The 17 T cell receptor beta chains below all came from one sample that was sequenced in a study of blood T cell repertoires in COVID-19. TCRdb's copy holds only in-frame clones and misses some; the assay was immunoSEQ multiplex PCR. The table lists some 49,000 clones, approximately 93% of them singletons, with 1% in the top ten. Sequenced material: peripheral blood. Receptors originate from a man between 60 and 75 years old with COVID-19, enrolled during active disease.

The rearrangement joins TRBV6-5 to TRBJ1-3; TRBD1 aligns across 7 bases. After removal of 6 bases from V and 0 bases from J, the junction contained 5 bases not matched to a gene. CDR3 length: 15 residues. Germline CDR1 and CDR2: MNHEY and SVGAGI. In DNA, the CDR3 is TGTGCCAGCAGACTGGGACAGACCTCTGGAAACACCATATATTTT. Amino acids: CASRLGQTSGNTIYF.

The chain is built from TRBV6-6 and TRBJ2-4; TRBD2 aligns across 8 bases. The CDR3 totals 15 residues. In germline, CDR1 is MNHNY, CDR2 SVGAGI (reference sequence). The V gene end was trimmed by 7 bases and the J gene end by 9 bases; junction bases not matched to a gene: 14. CDR3 coding DNA: TGTGCCAGCATTCAGCAGGGACTAGGGGATGGCATTCAGTACTTC. Its protein product is CASIQQGLGDGIQYF.

The rearrangement uses TRBV19 and TRBJ1-5; D is possibly TRBD1 (6 bases). V lost 4 bases and J lost 7, with 29 bases in between. The CDR3 sequence is 19 residues long. Germline assignment: CDR1 LNHDA and CDR2 SQIVND (reference sequence). In nucleotides, the CDR3 is TGTGCCAGTAGTACTAAAGCCCACGGGACACTGTCCCTGGGGCAGCCCCAGCATTTT. Its protein is CASSTKAHGTLSLGQPQHF. The whole variable domain, filled in from reference TRBV19 and TRBJ1-5, reads DGGITQSPKYLFRKEGQNVTLSCEQNLNHDAMYWYRQDPGQGLRLIYYSQIVNDFQKGDIAEGYSVSREKKESFPLTVTSAQKNPTAFYLCASSTKAHGTLSLGQPQHFGDGTRLSIL.

The J gene is TRBJ1-3, the V gene TRBV6-5, with 9 bases identical to TRBD1. The germline V gene has CDR1 MNHEY and CDR2 SVGAGI. Losses at the gene ends were 5 bases for V and 4 bases for J; bases not matched to a gene: 3. CDR3 length: 14 residues. Here the CDR3 DNA reads TGTGCCAGCAGTCGGACAGGGGAGGGAAACACCATATATTTT. It codes for CASSRTGEGNTIYF.

This rearrangement joins TRBV6-5 to TRBJ1-2, with 7 bases matching TRBD1. Germline V gene lookup returns CDR1 MNHEY and CDR2 SVGAGI. The V gene end was trimmed by 4 bases and the J gene end by 8 bases; junction bases not matched to a gene: 10. CDR3 length: 14 residues. The DNA for the CDR3 is TGTGCCAGCAGTTTTGACCAAGGGGGCCGGGGCTACACCTTC. Residues: CASSFDQGGRGYTF.

The chain combines TRBV5-1 with TRBJ1-2, with TRBD1 matching over 7 bases. The CDR3 contains 15 residues. V lost 0 bases and J lost 8; bases outside the gene matches: 10. Germline V gene sequence: CDR1 SGHRS, CDR2 YFSETQ. CDR3 sequence reads: CASSLDGKGGEGYTF. The CDR3 nucleotides are TGCGCCAGCAGCTTGGATGGGAAAGGGGGCGAAGGCTACACCTTC.

This sequence joins TRBV18 and TRBJ1-6, with 7 bases lining up with TRBD1. Trimming at V came to 0 bases and at J to 5 bases, leaving 1 base not matched to a gene. The germline gives CDR1 KGHSH, CDR2 LQKENI. This CDR3 has 15 amino acids. The CDR3 sequence: CASSPPGQDNSPLHF. CDR3 bases: TGTGCCAGCTCACCACCCGGACAGGATAATTCACCCCTCCACTTT.

The V and J genes are TRBV6-2 or TRBV6-3 and TRBJ2-7, with a weak D call TRBD1 (6 bases). The length of the CDR3 is 14 residues. Trimming pared 0 bases from V and 2 bases from J, leaving 8 bases between. Germline V gene lookup returns CDR1 MNHEY and CDR2 SVGEGT. This CDR3 reads CASSYSTGTYEQYF. For the CDR3, the DNA is TGTGCCAGCAGTTACTCGACAGGAACCTACGAGCAGTACTTC.

The V call is TRBV2, the J call TRBJ1-4, with D possibly TRBD1 on 5 matching bases. The germline V gene has CDR1 SNHLY and CDR2 FYNNEI. The CDR3 runs 14 residues. With 6 bases removed from V and 0 bases from J, the gap between germline ends came to 8 bases. The DNA of the CDR3 is TGTGCCAGCAGACAGGAAGCAACTAATGAAAAACTGTTTTTT. Translation: CASRQEATNEKLFF.

This chain uses TRBV5-1 with TRBJ1-5; D may be TRBD1 (5 bases). V gave up 5 bases and J gave up 2 bases, with 14 bases separating them. The CDR3 contains 15 residues. Germline values: CDR1 SGHRS, CDR2 YFSETQ. Here the CDR3 reads CASSGGTGGNQPQHF. The CDR3 DNA is TGCGCCAGCAGTGGTGGGACTGGGGGCAATCAGCCCCAGCATTTT.

V is TRBV2 and J is TRBJ2-2, with D tentatively TRBD2 (5 bases). Trimming removed 3 bases from V and 1 base from J, with 12 bases in between. Germline CDR1 reads SNHLY; CDR2 reads FYNNEI. This CDR3 is 16 amino acids long. As DNA, the CDR3 is TGTGCCAGCAGTGATGAGGCTAGCAGGAACACCGGGGAGCTGTTTTTT. This sequence encodes CASSDEASRNTGELFF.

V and J are TRBV5-1 and TRBJ2-1; 7 bases are a match to TRBD2. Germline V gene lookup returns CDR1 SGHRS and CDR2 YFSETQ. After removal of 3 bases from V and 8 bases from J, the junction contained 17 bases not matched to a gene. The CDR3 is 17 amino acids. CDR3 DNA sequence: TGCGCCAGCAGCTCCTCCTTAGCGGGCACGACGACCCATGAGCAGTTCTTC. As protein: CASSSSLAGTTTHEQFF. Variable domain in full (rest from reference TRBV5-1 and TRBJ2-1): KAGVTQTPRYLIKTRGQQVTLSCSPISGHRSVSWYQQTPGQGLQFLFEYFSETQRNKGNFPGRFSGRQFSNSRSEMNVSTLELGDSALYLCASSSSLAGTTTHEQFFGPGTRLTVL.

This rearrangement joins TRBV6-5 to TRBJ1-6, with D possibly being TRBD1 (6 bases). The CDR3 length is 15 residues. Per the germline V gene, CDR1 is MNHEY and CDR2 is SVGAGI. Between the trimmed V and J ends, which lost 4 bases and 1 base, there was a span of 8 bases. The CDR3 region has the DNA TGTGCCAGCAGTTTACAGGGATCCTATAATTCACCCCTCCACTTT. Its translation is CASSLQGSYNSPLHF.

This chain joins TRBV5-1 and TRBJ2-7; D may be TRBD1 (6 bases). The germline V gene encodes CDR1 SGHRS and CDR2 YFSETQ. The CDR3 consists of 15 residues. Deletions cut 1 base from V and 7 bases from J, with 18 bases between. The CDR3 spells CASSLQGTVREEQYF. The CDR3, as DNA: TGCGCCAGCAGCTTGCAGGGGACGGTCCGCGAGGAGCAGTACTTC.

V usage is TRBV19 and J usage is TRBJ1-5, with D maybe TRBD1 (6 bases). Germline CDR1 reads LNHDA; CDR2 reads SQIVND (reference sequence). The CDR3 extends over 12 amino acids. Trimming cost V 9 bases and J 6 bases, with 12 bases left between them. The CDR3 DNA reads TGTGCCAGCAACAGGGTGCGTCAGCCCCAGCATTTT. It yields the protein CASNRVRQPQHF.

This rearrangement joins TRBV19 to TRBJ1-6; D is ambiguous. Germline V gene data show CDR1 as LNHDA and CDR2 as SQIVND (reference sequence). V was shortened by 6 bases and J by 6 bases, with 12 bases between the two germline ends. This CDR3 spans 14 amino acids. The CDR3 loop is CASRSVGVNSPLHF. The CDR3 DNA reads TGTGCCAGTAGATCGGTTGGAGTTAATTCACCCCTCCACTTT.

The chain employs TRBV27 and TRBJ2-3; D is perhaps TRBD2 (6 bases). Germline V gives CDR1 MNHEY, CDR2 SMNVEV (reference sequence). CDR3 size: 15 residues. V was pared by 3 bases and J by 5 bases, with 15 bases between. CDR3 sequence reads: CASSFFGGEGDTQYF. CDR3 bases: TGTGCCAGCAGTTTTTTCGGGGGAGAAGGAGATACGCAGTATTTT.